This TCR beta chain was found in a study of OX40 agonist ivuxolimab in advanced cancers. Study-level information: An agonistic human IgG2 monoclonal antibody against OX40 (CD134) was given. The group had a mean age of around 60 years, ranged from 23 to 79, and was 75% to 85% male. Study-wide points: With doses of 0.1 to 3.0 mg/kg, CD4+ and CD8+ blood T cells had undergone clonal expansion by week 6. Which antigen the expanded peripheral T cells recognized is unknown.

With regard to this clone: The antigen is not known.

Germline lookup yields CDR1 LNHDA and CDR2 SQIVND (reference sequence). The germline V and J ends were trimmed by 6 bases and 2 bases, with 14 bases remaining between them. The CDR3 has 14 amino acids. Method: immunoSEQ multiplex PCR; TCRdb's copy keeps in-frame clones and lacks some. The sample lists 45,000 to 65,000 clones, over 75% occurring once. The chain employs TRBV19 and TRBJ2-7; weak D call: TRBD2 (5 bases). This specimen was CD4+ or CD8+ T cells sorted from blood, taken in a trial of the OX40 agonist ivuxolimab. The TCR comes from an adult with an advanced solid tumor such as melanoma, head and neck, liver or kidney cancer. The DNA for the CDR3 is TGTGCCAGTAGGTTCGGGGTCGGAGCCTACGAGCAGTACTTC. This gives the protein CASRFGVGAYEQYF.